These 30 T cell receptor beta chains were all obtained from the same sample, sequenced in a study of PD-L1 blockade in urothelial cancer. Clones were read by immunoSEQ multiplex PCR, and TCRdb kept only the in-frame ones, dropping some. The sample lists 14,000 to 15,000 clones; roughly 88% were seen once. This specimen consisted of PBMCs, obtained around atezolizumab (anti-PD-L1) treatment. The receptors here all came from an older man with urothelial cancer.

This chain links TRBV5-5 with TRBJ2-1; D not certain. Germline CDR1 is SGHKS and CDR2 is YYEKEE (reference sequence). The CDR3 has 15 residues. Trimming took off 0 bases at V and 4 bases at J, with 11 bases between the two ends. Here the CDR3 DNA reads TGTGCCAGCAGCTTGGAGTCAGAAATTTACAATGAGCAGTTCTTC. Encoded protein: CASSLESEIYNEQFF.

The genes are TRBV18 and TRBJ2-2; weak D call: TRBD1 (5 bases). Germline CDR1 KGHSH, CDR2 LQKENI. V lost 5 bases, J lost 1 base, and 11 bases lay in between. The CDR3 is 15 residues long. The CDR3 nucleotides read TGTGCCAGCTCAGCGACAGACATGAACACCGGGGAGCTGTTTTTT. Its translation is CASSATDMNTGELFF.

This CDR3 is CAWSVVRGEQYF. The CDR3, as DNA: TGTGCCTGGAGTGTAGTGCGGGGCGAGCAGTACTTC. The gene calls are TRBV30 and TRBJ2-7, with D maybe TRBD2 (6 bases). The CDR3 has 12 amino acids. V shed 0 bases and J shed 6 bases, with 9 bases lying between them. The V gene's germline CDR1 is GTSNPN and CDR2 SVGIG (reference sequence). The whole variable domain, filled in from reference TRBV30 and TRBJ2-7, reads SQTIHQWPATLVQPVGSPLSLECTVEGTSNPNLYWYRQAAGRGLQLLFYSVGIGQISSEVPQNLSASRPQDRQFILSSKKLLLSDSGFYLCAWSVVRGEQYFGPGTRLTVT.

The chain combines TRBV7-2 with TRBJ2-1; the D is unclear. The V gene's germline CDR1 is SGHTA and CDR2 FQGNSA. The V gene lost 5 bases and the J gene lost 0 bases, with 11 bases spanning the gap. The CDR3 has 15 amino acids. In DNA form, the CDR3 reads TGTGCCAGCAGCACCGGGTGGAACTCCTACAATGAGCAGTTCTTC. Its translation is CASSTGWNSYNEQFF.

J is TRBJ1-2 and V is TRBV5-6; 8 positions match TRBD1. J was trimmed by 3 bases and V by 4 bases; bases with no gene match: 8. This CDR3 comprises 15 residues. The germline V gene encodes CDR1 SGHDT and CDR2 YYEEEE. CDR3 residues: CASSTPGGADYGYTF. Written as DNA, the CDR3 is TGTGCCAGCAGCACTCCAGGGGGCGCAGACTATGGCTACACCTTC.

The genes are TRBV18 and TRBJ2-7; 7 bases line up with TRBD1. The V and J ends lost 3 bases and 7 bases, in that order; junction bases with no gene match: 12. The CDR3 consists of 15 residues. Germline CDR1 reads KGHSH; CDR2 reads LQKENI. The CDR3 sequence is CASSPAGTAEREQYF. The CDR3, as DNA: TGTGCCAGCTCACCGGCCGGGACAGCGGAGCGGGAGCAGTACTTC.

This clone was seen a single time. This chain links TRBV5-1 with TRBJ2-5; 9 nucleotides agree with TRBD1. The germline gives CDR1 SGHRS, CDR2 YFSETQ. Germline trimming cut 4 bases from V and 5 bases from J; bases unmatched to any gene: 12. This CDR3 region has 16 residues. The CDR3 reads CASSILQGAQAETQYF. CDR3 nucleotides: TGCGCCAGCAGCATCTTACAGGGGGCGCAGGCCGAGACCCAGTACTTC. Using reference TRBV5-1 and TRBJ2-5 for the parts outside the CDR3, the full variable domain is KAGVTQTPRYLIKTRGQQVTLSCSPISGHRSVSWYQQTPGQGLQFLFEYFSETQRNKGNFPGRFSGRQFSNSRSEMNVSTLELGDSALYLCASSILQGAQAETQYFGPGTRLLVL.

The rearrangement links TRBV2 to TRBJ2-3; the D gene is possibly TRBD1 (5 bases). This CDR3 region has 11 residues. The germline CDR1 and CDR2 sequences are SNHLY and FYNNEI. Trimming left V 5 bases short and J 11 bases short, with 11 bases between. The CDR3 DNA sequence: TGTGCCAGCAGTCCCCTCGGACAGCAGTATTTT. Its translation: CASSPLGQQYF.

The chain links TRBV6-1 to TRBJ1-2, with TRBD1 matching over 7 bases. V trimming: 5 bases; J trimming: 5 bases; junction bases outside the gene matches: 5. The CDR3 consists of 13 residues. The germline V gene has CDR1 MNHNS and CDR2 SASEGT. The CDR3 protein is CASSTGEGYGYTF. The CDR3 nucleotides are TGTGCCAGCAGTACAGGGGAAGGGTATGGCTACACCTTC.

The chain uses TRBV4-1 and TRBJ2-5, with TRBD2 matching 16 bases. CDR1 and CDR2 from the germline V gene are MGHRA and YSYEKL. Germline trimming cut 5 bases from V and 4 bases from J; bases unmatched to any gene: 19. The CDR3 spans 21 residues. The CDR3 reads CASSGITSPGTSGGAGETQYF. CDR3 DNA: TGCGCCAGCAGCGGAATTACATCCCCCGGGACTAGCGGGGGGGCCGGAGAGACCCAGTACTTC.

CDR3 in amino acids: CASSLGGGSYEQYF. For the CDR3, the DNA is TGCGCCAGCAGCTTGGGGGGCGGCTCCTACGAGCAGTACTTC. The chain recombines TRBV5-1 with TRBJ2-7; D is perhaps TRBD1 (5 bases). The ends were cut back, 0 bases at V and 0 bases at J, with 7 bases in the middle. CDR1 is SGHRS, CDR2 YFSETQ, per germline. The CDR3 runs 14 residues.

The V and J genes are TRBV7-2 and TRBJ2-7, with TRBD2 matching over 10 bases. Germline assignment: CDR1 SGHTA and CDR2 FQGNSA. The CDR3 is 15 residues long. The ends lost 4 bases at V and 0 bases at J; junction bases unmatched: 3. This chain's CDR3 is CASSYLAGGSYEQYF. CDR3 nucleotides: TGTGCCAGCAGCTACTTAGCGGGGGGCTCCTACGAGCAGTACTTC.

This clone is a singleton in its sample. CDR3 DNA sequence: TGTGCCATCAGTGAGAGCGCCGGGGGAGCAGAGACCCAGTACTTC. This sequence encodes CAISESAGGAETQYF. This chain uses TRBV10-3 with TRBJ2-5; D may be TRBD2 (6 bases). The V gene's germline CDR1 is ENHRY and CDR2 SYGVKD. This CDR3 is 15 amino acids long. Trimming stripped 2 bases from V and 4 bases from J, with 14 bases between.

The CDR3 here is CASSRGQAADTQYF. The CDR3 DNA reads as TGCGCCAGCAGCCGGGGACAGGCGGCAGATACGCAGTATTTT. The rearrangement joins TRBV5-1 to TRBJ2-3, with 8 bases aligning to TRBD1. V was pared by 4 bases and J by 4 bases, with 5 bases of the junction left unmatched. Germline loops: CDR1 SGHRS, CDR2 YFSETQ. CDR3 length: 14 amino acids.

The chain uses TRBV6-6 and TRBJ2-1, with 8 positions matching TRBD2. The CDR3 has 14 amino acids. V lost 5 bases and J lost 1; bases outside the gene matches: 1. Germline V gene data show CDR1 as MNHNY and CDR2 as SVGAGI (reference sequence). The CDR3 DNA sequence: TGTGCCAGCAGTCGGGGGGGGTCCTACAATGAGCAGTTCTTC. Encoded protein: CASSRGGSYNEQFF.

The chain employs TRBV4-1 and TRBJ2-1, with TRBD2 matching 14 bases. Germline V gene lookup returns CDR1 MGHRA and CDR2 YSYEKL. Unmatched junction bases numbered 1, after V lost 3 bases and J lost 3 bases. This CDR3 has 16 amino acids. CDR3 sequence (DNA): TGCGCCAGCAGCCAGGGGACTAGCGGGGGCTACAATGAGCAGTTCTTC. It is translated as CASSQGTSGGYNEQFF.

The CDR3 DNA reads as TGCGCCAGCAGCCAAGGCCGGGGGGGGCAAGAGACCCAGTACTTC. Translated: CASSQGRGGQETQYF. The chain carries TRBV4-1 and TRBJ2-5; 8 nucleotides align to TRBD2. This CDR3 has 15 amino acids. CDR1 is MGHRA and CDR2 is YSYEKL in the germline V gene. The J segment lost 2 bases and the V segment lost 1 base, leaving 3 bases of the junction unmatched.

The chain carries TRBV2 and TRBJ2-4; TRBD2 agrees at 10 bases. The V gene end was trimmed by 6 bases and the J gene end by 5 bases; junction bases not matched to a gene: 1. The germline CDR1 and CDR2 sequences are SNHLY and FYNNEI. CDR3 size: 13 residues. Here the CDR3 reads CASSGTSENIQYF. CDR3 sequence (DNA): TGTGCCAGCAGCGGGACTAGCGAAAACATTCAGTACTTC.

CDR3 in amino acids: CASSLALGGSQDTQYF. The CDR3 nucleotides are TGTGCCAGCAGCTTGGCCCTCGGGGGGAGTCAAGATACGCAGTATTTT. The chain employs TRBV5-6 and TRBJ2-3; 7 positions match TRBD2. Looked up from germline, CDR1 is SGHDT and CDR2 is YYEEEE. This CDR3 contains 16 residues. With 0 bases clipped from V and 5 bases from J, the junction kept 9 bases outside the gene matches.

The chain links TRBV6-1 to TRBJ2-7; no definite D call. Germline assignment: CDR1 MNHNS and CDR2 SASEGT. Trimming shortened V by 11 bases and J by 0 bases, and 11 bases separated the two germline ends. The CDR3 is 12 residues long. CDR3 sequence (DNA): TGTGCCTCGAGGATTAGCTCCTACGAGCAGTACTTC. Translated: CASRISSYEQYF.

A few counts support this clone. The chain is built from TRBV4-1 and TRBJ1-6; D is unresolved. The germline V gene encodes CDR1 MGHRA and CDR2 YSYEKL. There are 18 residues in the CDR3. The V and J ends lost 0 bases and 13 bases respectively, with 25 bases between them. The CDR3 DNA reads TGCGCCAGCAGCCAAGATATTCAGAAGACAATCGGGGAAGATCCCCTCCACTTT. Its protein product is CASSQDIQKTIGEDPLHF.

J is TRBJ2-3 and V is TRBV6-1; 8 bases are shared with TRBD2. The CDR3 contains 14 residues. Germline CDR1 and CDR2: MNHNS and SASEGT. J gave up 4 bases and V 8 bases, and 8 bases lay outside the gene matches. The CDR3: CASLSGGPADTQYF. CDR3 in DNA: TGTGCCAGCCTCTCGGGGGGGCCCGCAGATACGCAGTATTTT.

CDR3 in amino acids: CASTTGESQNTIYF. In DNA form, the CDR3 reads TGCGCCAGCACAACAGGGGAAAGTCAAAACACCATATATTTT. The chain carries TRBV5-1 and TRBJ1-3, with TRBD1 matching over 7 bases. CDR1 and CDR2 from the germline V gene are SGHRS and YFSETQ. CDR3 length: 14 residues. The V gene end was trimmed by 6 bases and the J gene end by 6 bases; junction bases not matched to a gene: 9.

The table lists this clone with a few counts. CDR3 in amino acids: CASSLDGRGDQPQHF. The CDR3 DNA reads as TGTGCCAGCAGCTTAGACGGTAGGGGTGATCAGCCCCAGCATTTT. This chain uses TRBV5-8 with TRBJ1-5; TRBD1 is a possible D gene (5 bases). Germline lookup yields CDR1 SGHTS and CDR2 YDEGEE. The CDR3 has 15 residues. V was cut by 2 bases and J by 5 bases, with 14 bases left in between. The full variable domain, in which reference TRBV5-8 and TRBJ1-5 provide the parts outside the CDR3, is EAGVTQSPTHLIKTRGQQATLRCSPISGHTSVYWYQQALGLGLQFLLWYDEGEERNRGNFPPRFSGRQFPNYSSELNVNALELEDSALYLCASSLDGRGDQPQHFGDGTRLSIL.

The gene calls are TRBV5-4 and TRBJ2-7; TRBD2 is a possible D gene (5 bases). V was trimmed by 4 bases and J by 4 bases, leaving 12 bases between them. Per germline, CDR1 SGHNT and CDR2 YYREEE (reference sequence). The CDR3 spans 13 residues. The CDR3 bases are TGTGCCAGCAGCCGGGATGGCGTGTACGAGCAGTACTTC. The encoded protein is CASSRDGVYEQYF.

The DNA for the CDR3 is TGTGCCAGCCTTGAGGGGGGGCACACCGGGGAGCTGTTTTTT. Its translation: CASLEGGHTGELFF. The chain links TRBV2 to TRBJ2-2; D perhaps matches TRBD2 (7 bases). The CDR3 length is 14 residues. Germline CDR1 and CDR2: SNHLY and FYNNEI. V lost 8 bases to trimming and J lost 3 bases, with 13 bases between them.

V and J are TRBV6-6 and TRBJ2-1; no reliable D call. Germline CDR1 reads MNHNY; CDR2 reads SVGAGI (reference sequence). The CDR3 covers 12 residues. V dropped 0 bases and J dropped 8 bases, with 5 bases sitting between them. In nucleotides, the CDR3 is TGTGCCAGCAGTTACTCGAACTATGAGCAGTTCTTC. Its protein is CASSYSNYEQFF.

This chain connects TRBV5-1 to TRBJ2-6, with a tentative D call TRBD2 (5 bases). Germline CDR1 is SGHRS and CDR2 is YFSETQ. This CDR3 comprises 13 residues. V lost 4 bases and J lost 9, with 11 bases in between. The CDR3 sequence: CASSQEEGNVLTF. For the CDR3, the DNA is TGCGCCAGCAGCCAAGAAGAGGGCAACGTCCTGACTTTC.

This rearrangement joins TRBV6-5 to TRBJ1-1, with TRBD1 matching over 7 bases. The CDR3 has 14 residues. Germline V gives CDR1 MNHEY, CDR2 SVGAGI. J gave up 2 bases and V 4 bases, and 4 bases lay outside the gene matches. The CDR3 loop is CASSSGQANTEAFF. In nucleotides, the CDR3 is TGTGCCAGCAGTTCCGGACAGGCAAACACTGAAGCTTTCTTT.

This rearrangement joins TRBV6-6 to TRBJ1-1; TRBD1 matches 8 bases. V shed 10 bases and J 4 bases; nucleotides not matched to a gene: 8. This CDR3 region has 13 residues. CDR1 is MNHNY, CDR2 SVGAGI, per germline (reference sequence). The CDR3 spells CATLQGGGTEAFF. The CDR3 DNA is TGTGCCACCTTACAGGGGGGTGGCACTGAAGCTTTCTTT.